This T cell receptor (beta chain) came from a study of blood T cells in healthy people across ages. In its sample, this clonotype was seen a few times. For every donor, a draw yielded ten milliliters of peripheral blood. The use of a sample-barcoded 5' primer and a J-beta primer mix characterized a second PCR of 7 to 11 cycles. TCRdb reanalysed the 5' RACE reads using MiXCR and keeps one entry per CDR3 protein. The sample contains about 1 million distinct CDR3 sequences, approximately 25% of which appear only once. These data are also associated with another study on T cells of mothers and their children. From that study: The study sampled three healthy Caucasian mothers and their six children.

Sequences were obtained from blood. The source is a girl aged 2 to 9 in good health.

The CDR3 bases are TGTGCCAGCAGCCAAACTGTGAGTGGCGAGCAGTACTTC. It is translated as CASSQTVSGEQYF. The rearrangement links TRBV4-2 to TRBJ2-7; no firm D call. The CDR3 contains 13 residues. V was shortened by 2 bases and J by 6 bases, with 11 bases between the two germline ends. The germline V gene has CDR1 LGHNA and CDR2 YNFKEQ.